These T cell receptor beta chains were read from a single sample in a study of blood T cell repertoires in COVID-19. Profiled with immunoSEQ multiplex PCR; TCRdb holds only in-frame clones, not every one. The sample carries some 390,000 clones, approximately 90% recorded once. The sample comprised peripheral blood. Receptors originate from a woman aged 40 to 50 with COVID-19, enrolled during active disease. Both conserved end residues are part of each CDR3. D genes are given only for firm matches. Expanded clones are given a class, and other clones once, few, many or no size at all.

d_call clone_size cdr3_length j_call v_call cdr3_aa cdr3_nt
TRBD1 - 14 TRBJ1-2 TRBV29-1 CSVEAVVTGAGYTF TGCAGCGTTGAGGCTGTCGTGACAGGGGCCGGCTACACCTTC
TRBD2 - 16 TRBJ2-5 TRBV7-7 CASSLGFSGSGETQYF TGTGCTAGCAGCTTAGGTTTTAGCGGGAGCGGGGAGACCCAGTACTTC
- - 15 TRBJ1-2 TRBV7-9 CASSLEDSSHYGYTF TGTGCCAGCAGCTTAGAGGACAGTTCGCACTATGGCTACACCTTC
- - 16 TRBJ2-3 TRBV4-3 CASSQVGSGNPDTQYF TGCGCCAGCAGCCAAGTCGGGTCAGGGAATCCAGATACGCAGTATTTT
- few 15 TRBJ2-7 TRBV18 CASSPGTSSLGEQYF TGTGCCAGCTCACCTGGGACATCTTCCCTGGGCGAGCAGTACTTC
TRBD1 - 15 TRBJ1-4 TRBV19 CASSRDRAGNEKLFF TGTGCCAGTAGTAGGGACAGGGCCGGTAATGAAAAACTGTTTTTT
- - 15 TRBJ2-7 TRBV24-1 CASRGLGDSSYEQYF TGTGCCTCCCGGGGACTTGGGGACAGTTCCTACGAGCAGTACTTC
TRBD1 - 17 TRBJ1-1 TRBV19 CASSARQGARLITEAFF TGTGCCAGTAGTGCAAGACAGGGGGCTAGGCTGATCACTGAAGCTTTCTTT
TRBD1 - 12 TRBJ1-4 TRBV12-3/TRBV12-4 CASSLPGQKLFF TGTGCCAGCAGTCTTCCGGGACAGAAACTGTTTTTT
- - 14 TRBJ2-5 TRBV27 CASSLKSVQETQYF TGTGCCAGCAGTTTAAAGTCAGTCCAAGAGACCCAGTACTTC
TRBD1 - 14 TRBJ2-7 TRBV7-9 CASSLPRDSYEQYF TGTGCCAGCAGCTTACCTCGGGACAGCTACGAGCAGTACTTC
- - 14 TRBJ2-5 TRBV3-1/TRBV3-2 CASSQAGVRETQYF TGTGCCAGCAGCCAAGCAGGGGTTCGGGAGACCCAGTACTTC
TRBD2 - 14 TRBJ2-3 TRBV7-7 CASSLGLAGDTQYF TGTGCTAGCAGCTTAGGACTAGCGGGAGATACGCAGTATTTT
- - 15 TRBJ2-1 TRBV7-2 CASSPSGGQKNEQFF TGTGCCAGCAGCCCCTCAGGAGGACAGAAAAATGAGCAGTTCTTC
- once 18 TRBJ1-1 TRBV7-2 CASSFGALGSRPNTEAFF TGTGCCAGCAGCTTCGGAGCCTTGGGGAGCAGACCGAACACTGAAGCTTTCTTT
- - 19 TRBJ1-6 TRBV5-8 CASNQYVILGGSYNSPLHF TGTGCCAGCAATCAATACGTAATTCTCGGGGGATCCTATAATTCACCCCTCCACTTT
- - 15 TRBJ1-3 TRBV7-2 CASSVLPGSGNTIYF TGTGCCAGCAGCGTACTGCCAGGGTCTGGAAACACCATATATTTT
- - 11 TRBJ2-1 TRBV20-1 CSARVAKEQFF TGCAGTGCTAGAGTGGCCAAGGAGCAGTTCTTC
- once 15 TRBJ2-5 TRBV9 CASSVAGTRQETQYF TGTGCCAGCAGCGTGGCGGGAACCCGCCAAGAGACCCAGTACTTC
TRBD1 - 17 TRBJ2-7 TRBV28 CASSSPGWTGHSYEQYF TGTGCCAGCAGTTCGCCCGGTTGGACAGGTCACTCCTACGAGCAGTACTTC
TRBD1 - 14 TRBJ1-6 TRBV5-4 CASSSGQGVAPLHF TGTGCCAGCAGCTCGGGACAGGGCGTTGCACCCCTCCACTTT
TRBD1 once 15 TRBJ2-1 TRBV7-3 CASSLTGGSYNEQFF TGTGCCAGCAGCCTGACAGGGGGGTCTTACAATGAGCAGTTCTTC
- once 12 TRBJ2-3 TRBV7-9 CASSFSLDTQYF TGTGCCAGCAGCTTTAGCTTAGATACGCAGTATTTT
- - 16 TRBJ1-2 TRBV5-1 CASSLDRTVSNYGYTF TGCGCCAGCAGCTTGGACAGGACCGTGTCTAACTATGGCTACACCTTC
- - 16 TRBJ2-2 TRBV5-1 CASSSSVLGDTGELFF TGCGCCAGCAGCTCATCTGTCCTAGGGGACACCGGGGAGCTGTTTTTT
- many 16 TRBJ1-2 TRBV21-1 CASSKAKGVGNYGYTF TGTGCCAGCAGCAAAGCAAAGGGGGTGGGGAACTATGGCTACACCTTC
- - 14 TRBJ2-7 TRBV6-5 CASSYWQGSYEQYF TGTGCCAGCAGTTACTGGCAGGGCTCCTACGAGCAGTACTTC
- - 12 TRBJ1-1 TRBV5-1 CASREGDTEAFF TGCGCCAGCAGGGAGGGAGACACTGAAGCTTTCTTT
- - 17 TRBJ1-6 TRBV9 CASSPRGGFSNNSPLHF TGTGCCAGCAGCCCCCGAGGCGGGTTTTCAAATAATTCACCCCTCCACTTT
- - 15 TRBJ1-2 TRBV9 CASSPTLEVAGGYTF TGTGCCAGCAGCCCGACATTGGAGGTTGCCGGTGGCTACACCTTC
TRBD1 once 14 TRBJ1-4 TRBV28 CASRTQGAGEKLFF TGTGCCAGCAGAACACAGGGGGCTGGGGAAAAACTGTTTTTT
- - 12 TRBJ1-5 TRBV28 CASSLEDQPQHF TGTGCCAGCAGTTTAGAGGATCAGCCCCAGCATTTT
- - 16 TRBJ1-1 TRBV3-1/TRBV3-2 CASSPPGSGLGTEAFF TGTGCCAGCAGCCCGCCTGGTAGCGGGTTGGGCACTGAAGCTTTCTTT
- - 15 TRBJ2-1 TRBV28 CASSLGQGKNNEQFF TGTGCCAGCAGTTTGGGTCAGGGCAAGAACAATGAGCAGTTCTTC
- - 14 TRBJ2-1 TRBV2 CASGIGGRYNEQFF TGTGCCAGCGGGATTGGAGGGAGATACAATGAGCAGTTCTTC
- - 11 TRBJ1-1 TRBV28 CASSSFAEAFF TGTGCCAGCAGTTCTTTCGCTGAAGCTTTCTTT
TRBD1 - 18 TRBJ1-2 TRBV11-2 CASSGIIPGQGVNYGYTF TGTGCCAGCAGCGGGATAATACCGGGACAGGGGGTTAACTATGGCTACACCTTC
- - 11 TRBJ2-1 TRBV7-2 CASSFRNEQFF TGTGCCAGCAGCTTCCGCAATGAGCAGTTCTTC
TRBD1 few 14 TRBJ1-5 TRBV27 CATSDRGGNQPQHF TGTGCCACCTCGGACAGGGGGGGGAATCAGCCCCAGCATTTT
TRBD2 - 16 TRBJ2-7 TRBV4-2 CASSQESGGPAYEQYF TGTGCCAGCAGCCAGGAAAGCGGGGGCCCAGCCTACGAGCAGTACTTC
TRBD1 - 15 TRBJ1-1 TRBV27 CASSARDRGDTEAFF TGTGCCAGCAGTGCTCGGGACAGGGGTGACACTGAAGCTTTCTTT
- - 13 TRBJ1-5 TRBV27 CASSFRGGQPQHF TGTGCCAGCAGTTTCAGAGGTGGCCAGCCCCAGCATTTT
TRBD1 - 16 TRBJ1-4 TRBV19 CASSIRAPTGSGKLFF TGTGCCAGTAGTATTAGGGCGCCGACAGGGAGCGGAAAACTGTTTTTT
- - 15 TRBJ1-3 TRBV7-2 CASSPGVFSGNTIYF TGTGCCAGCAGCCCCGGGGTGTTCTCTGGAAACACCATATATTTT
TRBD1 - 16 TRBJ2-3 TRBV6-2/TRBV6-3 CASSYSSETGPDTQYF TGTGCCAGCAGTTACTCGTCCGAGACAGGGCCAGATACGCAGTATTTT
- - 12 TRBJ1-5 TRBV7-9 CASSAQNQPQHF TGTGCCAGCAGCGCACAGAATCAGCCCCAGCATTTT
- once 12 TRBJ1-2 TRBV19 CALGGGKSGYTF TGTGCCTTAGGCGGGGGGAAATCTGGCTACACCTTC
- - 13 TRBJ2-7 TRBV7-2 CASSWGLFNEQYF TGTGCCAGCAGCTGGGGACTCTTCAACGAGCAGTACTTC
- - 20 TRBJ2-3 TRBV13 CASSLFFRRDLPGGADTQYF TGTGCCAGCAGCTTATTTTTCCGGCGGGACCTCCCGGGTGGCGCAGATACGCAGTATTTT
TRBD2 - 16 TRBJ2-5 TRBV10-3 CATEPHSRGDQETQYF TGTGCCACCGAACCCCACTCGCGGGGGGACCAAGAGACCCAGTACTTC
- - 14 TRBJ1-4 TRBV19 CASSQTLKNEKLFF TGTGCCAGTAGCCAGACACTGAAGAATGAAAAACTGTTTTTT
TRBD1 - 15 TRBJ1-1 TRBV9 CASSVDEGAYTEAFF TGTGCCAGCAGCGTAGACGAGGGGGCCTACACTGAAGCTTTCTTT
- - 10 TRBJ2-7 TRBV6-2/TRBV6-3 CASSLYEQYF TGTGCCAGCAGTCTCTACGAGCAGTACTTC
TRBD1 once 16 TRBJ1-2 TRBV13 CASSLATGGVPYGYTF TGTGCCAGCAGCTTAGCCACAGGGGGGGTCCCATATGGCTACACCTTC
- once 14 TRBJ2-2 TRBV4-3 CASSLVSNTGELFF TGCGCCAGCAGCCTGGTTAGTAACACCGGGGAGCTGTTTTTT
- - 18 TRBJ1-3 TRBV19 CASSIDHRTGHSGNTIYF TGTGCCAGTAGTATAGATCACCGCACAGGGCACTCTGGAAACACCATATATTTT